This T cell receptor beta chain was documented in a study of T cells after yellow fever vaccination. Overall study context: Low-cell-number fractions were prepared with SMART-Seq v4 Ultra Low Input.

TCRdb itself ran the 5' RACE reads through MiXCR, one entry per CDR3 protein. The top ten clones hold 3.2% of a sample with hundreds of thousands of distinct CDR3 sequences, about an eighth of them seen once. The CDR3 length is 16 residues. V was cut by 2 bases and J by 10 bases, with 18 bases left in between. Germline assignment: CDR1 MNHEY and CDR2 SVGAGI. General study results and limits: Though weaker, the secondary response peaked faster, on day 5 versus 15.

This clonotype has only a few counts. Its antigen is currently unknown. The source material was CD4+ T cells sorted from PBMCs, sampled 15 days after the yellow fever booster vaccination. The clonotype was recovered from a man younger than 35 who received the YFV17D yellow fever vaccine. V usage is TRBV6-5 and J usage is TRBJ1-6; weak D call: TRBD1 (5 bases). The CDR3 coding sequence is TGTGCCAGCAGTTACGGGGCCCCGGGTCCAGGATCACCCCTCCACTTT. This encodes CASSYGAPGPGSPLHF.